The T cell receptor beta chain under discussion was sequenced for a study of cytomegalovirus exposure and HLA in healthy donors. Overall study: The same platform was used for the roughly 120 validation repertoires as for the roughly 730 first-cohort repertoires, as reported in a later analysis. Study-level results: The study designated 160 or so TCR beta chains cytomegalovirus-associated. Three of the chains that were CMV-associated were confirmed in vitro to be specific for CMV antigens.

CDR1 and CDR2 (germline): LNHDA, SQIVND (reference sequence). The CDR3 loop spans 16 amino acids. V trimming: 2 bases; J trimming: 7 bases; junction bases outside the gene matches: 9. TCRdb's table, derived via immunoSEQ multiplex PCR, lists solely in-frame clones and lacks some. The sample yields under 200,000 clones, about 90% seen once. About this clone: The antigen is not known.

Input material: PBMCs. This TCR was recovered from a woman aged 18 to 35 in good health and CMV-seropositive. J is TRBJ2-1 and V is TRBV19; TRBD2 matches 9 bases. In DNA form, the CDR3 reads TGTGCCAGTAGTATATCAGTCCTAGCGGGAAGGAATGAGCAGTTCTTC. It yields the protein CASSISVLAGRNEQFF.